The 26 T cell receptor beta chains in this list originate from one sample, sequenced in a study of regulatory T cells in long-lasting Graves disease. Through Arm-PCR of CDR3 regions and iRepertoire HTBI primers, TCR beta libraries were built. In TCRdb, the multiplex PCR reads were re-called with MiXCR into one record per CDR3 protein. This sample has about 660,000 distinct CDR3 sequences, with 25% to 35% found just once. Time point indicated: persistent/refractory GD, antithyroid drugs over 5 years with positive TRAb. Scientists built the TCR library using RNA that was extracted from PBMCs. This material consisted of peripheral blood mononuclear cells (PBMCs), taken when the disease was refractory, from a patient treated with antithyroid drugs. These receptors all stem from a female donor with Graves disease.

This clonotype appeared many times. The chain couples TRBV28 to TRBJ2-7; 7 bases are a match to TRBD1. From germline, CDR1 is MDHEN and CDR2 SYDVKM. The CDR3 consists of 15 residues. J was trimmed by 3 bases and V by 7 bases; bases with no gene match: 12. The CDR3 bases are TGTGCCAGCACCTCTGGACAGGCACTCCTCTACGAGCAGTACTTC. Translated, it gives CASTSGQALLYEQYF.

This clonotype was counted between two and nine times. The rearrangement uses TRBV20-1 and TRBJ1-4, with D possibly being TRBD1 (5 bases). V lost 5 bases to trimming and J lost 6 bases, with 13 bases between them. CDR3 length: 13 residues. The V gene's germline CDR1 is DFQATT and CDR2 SNEGSKA (reference sequence). CDR3 DNA: TGCAGTGCTTATAGCGGGGGGTATGAAAAACTGTTTTTT. Translated, it gives CSAYSGGYEKLFF.

The chain uses TRBV6-2 or TRBV6-3 and TRBJ2-7, with unresolved D. The CDR3 consists of 12 residues. The V gene's germline CDR1 is MNHEY and CDR2 SVGEGT. Trimming removed 0 bases from V and 3 bases from J, with 3 bases in between. The CDR3 reads CASSYSVYEQYF. For the CDR3, the DNA is TGTGCCAGCAGTTACTCAGTCTACGAGCAGTACTTC.

This chain uses TRBV5-1 with TRBJ1-1, with a weak D call TRBD1 (5 bases). From germline, CDR1 is SGHRS and CDR2 YFSETQ. This CDR3 spans 15 amino acids. Trimming took off 0 bases at V and 1 base at J, with 10 bases between the two ends. The CDR3 is CASSLVGTRNTEAFF. Here the CDR3 DNA reads TGCGCCAGCAGCTTGGTGGGGACGCGGAACACTGAAGCTTTCTTT.

This clonotype was seen only a few times. This chain links TRBV28 with TRBJ1-3; D gene ambiguous. CDR3 length: 15 residues. V was pared by 6 bases and J by 0 bases, with 12 bases between. Germline V gene lookup returns CDR1 MDHEN and CDR2 SYDVKM. The DNA for the CDR3 is TGTGCCAGCAGCACAATACACGACTCTGGAAACACCATATATTTT. The encoded protein is CASSTIHDSGNTIYF. Supplemented by reference TRBV28 and TRBJ1-3, the full variable domain reads DVKVTQSSRYLVKRTGEKVFLECVQDMDHENMFWYRQDPGLGLRLIYFSYDVKMKEKGDIPEGYSVSREKKERFSLILESASTNQTSMYLCASSTIHDSGNTIYFGEGSWLTVV.

Only a few counts were recorded for this clonotype. The J gene is TRBJ1-2, the V gene TRBV6-9; D perhaps matches TRBD1 (6 bases). Germline CDR1 reads MNHGY; CDR2 reads SVAAGI. The V end lost 3 bases, the J end lost 3 bases, and 14 bases lay between the germline ends. The CDR3 spans 15 residues. CDR3 nucleotide sequence: TGTGCCAGCAGTTACCTGGGGGGCCTCTACTATGGCTACACCTTC. It translates to CASSYLGGLYYGYTF.

The chain recombines TRBV27 with TRBJ2-7, with 9 bases that match TRBD2. Germline V CDR1 and CDR2: MNHEY, SMNVEV (reference sequence). The V segment lost 2 bases and the J segment 2 bases; nucleotides outside the gene matches: 4. The CDR3 has 15 residues. The CDR3 region is CASSLKVAGAYEQYF. The CDR3, as DNA: TGTGCCAGCAGTTTAAAGGTAGCGGGAGCCTACGAGCAGTACTTC.

This clonotype has a handful of counts. The J gene is TRBJ1-1, the V gene TRBV12-3 or TRBV12-4; perhaps TRBD1 as D (6 bases). The CDR3 consists of 17 residues. Trimming cost V 1 base and J 4 bases, with 19 bases left between them. The chain's CDR3 is CASSLGGGGHTSTEAFF. The CDR3 DNA sequence: TGTGCCAGCAGTTTAGGAGGGGGGGGACACACGAGCACTGAAGCTTTCTTT.

The chain carries TRBV15 and TRBJ1-1; the D gene is possibly TRBD1 (5 bases). Germline CDR1 reads LNHNV; CDR2 reads YYDKDF (reference sequence). The length of the CDR3 is 15 residues. V lost 1 base and J lost 4, with 13 bases in between. CDR3 sequence (DNA): TGTGCCACCAGCAGAGCCCGCAGGGTGAGCACTGAAGCTTTCTTT. It encodes CATSRARRVSTEAFF.

As to this clonotype: One end of the junction does not line up with germline, which may come from a read error. The rearrangement joins TRBV6-1 to TRBJ1-2; the D is unclear. The CDR3 contains 12 residues. Per germline, CDR1 MNHNS and CDR2 SASEGT. The chain's CDR3 is CVSSDPSGVGAF. CDR3 sequence (DNA): TGTGTCAGCAGTGACCCTTCCGGGGTTGGCGCCTTC.

In DNA form, the CDR3 reads TGCAGTGCTAGAGTTCCGGGACTACCTCAAGAGACCCAGTACTTC. Amino acid sequence: CSARVPGLPQETQYF. The rearrangement uses TRBV20-1 and TRBJ2-5; 7 bases map to TRBD2. The CDR3 is 15 residues long. Germline V gene data show CDR1 as DFQATT and CDR2 as SNEGSKA (reference sequence). Germline trimming cut 1 base from V and 2 bases from J; bases unmatched to any gene: 7.

The genes are TRBV12-3 or TRBV12-4 and TRBJ1-1; TRBD1 agrees at 11 bases. CDR3 length: 14 amino acids. Trimming removed 6 bases from V and 7 bases from J; junction bases left unmatched: 7. The CDR3 DNA sequence: TGTGCCAGCAGGTCGGACAGGGGGCTTGGTGAAGCTTTCTTT. This gives the protein CASRSDRGLGEAFF.

This clonotype was observed a handful of times. This chain connects TRBV20-1 to TRBJ1-3; D is unresolved. The germline V gene encodes CDR1 DFQATT and CDR2 SNEGSKA (reference sequence). Trimming pared 0 bases from V and 4 bases from J, leaving 7 bases between. The CDR3 has 13 residues. CDR3 loop: CSARDPSGNTIYF. The CDR3 DNA reads TGCAGTGCTAGAGACCCATCGGGAAACACCATATATTTT.

This clonotype was recorded a few times. J is TRBJ1-2 and V is TRBV6-1; the match to TRBD1 covers 10 bases. The CDR3 contains 16 residues. V lost 2 bases to trimming and J lost 6 bases; unmatched junction nucleotides: 9. From germline, CDR1 is MNHNS and CDR2 SASEGT. The CDR3 DNA sequence: TGTGCCAGCAGTGAACCCAGACAGGGGGCGCAGGATGGCTACACCTTC. It is translated as CASSEPRQGAQDGYTF.

This clonotype occurred many times. The rearrangement links TRBV28 to TRBJ1-5; TRBD1 is a possible D gene (6 bases). The CDR3 contains 14 residues. Germline CDR1 reads MDHEN; CDR2 reads SYDVKM. Between the trimmed V and J ends, which lost 3 bases and 7 bases, there was a span of 13 bases. The CDR3 region has the DNA TGTGCCAGCAGTTTCCGGGGGGCCCAACAGCCCCAGCATTTT. It is translated as CASSFRGAQQPQHF.

This clonotype was detected ten times or more. This chain connects TRBV27 to TRBJ1-6, with 7 bases identical to TRBD1. Germline CDR1 reads MNHEY; CDR2 reads SMNVEV (reference sequence). This CDR3 has 17 amino acids. V trimming: 5 bases; J trimming: 5 bases; junction bases outside the gene matches: 12. CDR3: CASSLLSVTGNNSPLHF. In DNA, the CDR3 is TGTGCCAGCAGTCTACTAAGTGTGACAGGGAATAATTCACCCCTCCACTTT.

The sample holds many counts of this clonotype. The V gene is TRBV2, the J gene TRBJ1-2, with TRBD1 as a possible D gene (6 bases). V was cut by 2 bases and J by 4 bases, with 14 bases left in between. The germline gives CDR1 SNHLY, CDR2 FYNNEI. The CDR3 totals 15 residues. The CDR3 is CASSELGRGVYGYTF. CDR3 coding DNA: TGTGCCAGCAGTGAATTGGGCAGGGGAGTCTATGGCTACACCTTC.

This chain joins TRBV24-1 and TRBJ2-7; TRBD1 agrees at 11 bases. V lost 1 base, J lost 5 bases, and 15 bases stayed unmatched. Germline CDR1 KGHDR, CDR2 SFDVKD. The CDR3 is 19 amino acids. In DNA, the CDR3 is TGTGCCACCAGTGATTTTCAGATGGACAGGGGGCGTCTAAGCCACGAGCAGTACTTC. Translating gives CATSDFQMDRGRLSHEQYF.

The gene calls are TRBV6-1 and TRBJ1-1; TRBD1 might be the D (6 bases). Trimming took 5 bases from V and 7 from J, leaving 14 bases between them. This CDR3 has 13 residues. CDR1 and CDR2 (germline): MNHNS, SASEGT. In DNA, the CDR3 is TGTGCCAGCAGTAAACCGGGACAACATGAAGCTTTCTTT. Translating it yields CASSKPGQHEAFF.

This clonotype was detected only a few times. The chain has TRBV30 and TRBJ2-2; possible D gene TRBD1, 5 bases. Germline CDR1 reads GTSNPN; CDR2 reads SVGIG (reference sequence). V gave up 6 bases and J gave up 4 bases, with 18 bases separating them. There are 15 residues in the CDR3. DNA of the CDR3: TGTGCCTGTACCTGGGGCCCCGTGGGCACCGGGGAGCTGTTTTTT. As protein: CACTWGPVGTGELFF. Combining the CDR3 with reference TRBV30 and TRBJ2-2 gives the whole variable domain SQTIHQWPATLVQPVGSPLSLECTVEGTSNPNLYWYRQAAGRGLQLLFYSVGIGQISSEVPQNLSASRPQDRQFILSSKKLLLSDSGFYLCACTWGPVGTGELFFGEGSRLTVL.

The rearrangement links TRBV7-6 to TRBJ1-1; D is perhaps TRBD1 (6 bases). V was trimmed by 5 bases and J by 11 bases, leaving 27 bases between them. Germline CDR1 and CDR2: SGHVS and FNYEAQ. The CDR3 extends over 16 amino acids. The CDR3 DNA reads TGTGCCAGCAGCCTGGGACAATCGGCCGTAAGCTCCTTGGCTTTCTTT. The encoded protein is CASSLGQSAVSSLAFF.

A remark on this clonotype: Given a much more abundant clone one base away, this may be a read error. The chain couples TRBV12-3 or TRBV12-4 to TRBJ1-1, with TRBD1 as a possible D gene (5 bases). The CDR3 totals 15 residues. This CDR3 is CASSFSGAKNTEASF. In DNA, the CDR3 is TGTGCCAGCAGTTTTTCTGGGGCCAAGAACACTGAAGCTTCCTTT.

This clonotype appeared many times. This sequence joins TRBV28 and TRBJ1-1, with 7 nucleotides matching TRBD1. CDR1 is MDHEN and CDR2 is SYDVKM in the germline V gene. This CDR3 has 13 residues. The V and J ends lost 3 bases and 8 bases, in that order; junction bases with no gene match: 6. CDR3 nucleotide sequence: TGTGCCAGCAGTTTTCGTGACAGGGACGAAGCTTTCTTT. This gives the protein CASSFRDRDEAFF.

Only one count was recorded for this clonotype. J is TRBJ2-7 and V is TRBV10-3; D might be TRBD1 (7 bases). V was trimmed by 7 bases and J by 4 bases, leaving 17 bases between them. The CDR3 has 14 residues. The germline V gene encodes CDR1 ENHRY and CDR2 SYGVKD. DNA for the CDR3: TGTGCCATCACCCCAGGGGGGTTGGTTTACGAGCAGTACTTC. Its translation: CAITPGGLVYEQYF.

This clonotype was observed at least ten times. The J gene is TRBJ1-1, the V gene TRBV12-3 or TRBV12-4, with no clear D. This CDR3 spans 18 amino acids. V dropped 5 bases and J dropped 1 base, with 23 bases sitting between them. CDR3 DNA sequence: TGTGCCAGCAGTCGCAGCCGTACGGAGGATTGGAGGAACACTGAAGCTTTCTTT. Translated: CASSRSRTEDWRNTEAFF.

V usage is TRBV5-1 and J usage is TRBJ1-2, with TRBD1 matching over 10 bases. This CDR3 comprises 15 residues. V trimming: 0 bases; J trimming: 3 bases; junction bases outside the gene matches: 2. Looked up from germline, CDR1 is SGHRS and CDR2 is YFSETQ. CDR3 in amino acids: CASSLGDRGDYGYTF. The CDR3 nucleotides are TGCGCCAGCAGCTTGGGGGACAGGGGAGACTATGGCTACACCTTC.